These T cell receptor beta chains were read from a single sample in a study of shared clonotypes between healthy human individuals. This table comes from immunoSEQ multiplex PCR, and its TCRdb copy is limited to in-frame clones, with some not included. The profile covers over 800,000 clones, with nearly 95% appearing a single time and 20% to 30% taken by the ten largest. The sequencing input was naive CD8+ T cells sorted from blood. All receptors come from a man aged 25 to 45 in good health. Each CDR3 is given with its conserved first and last residue. The D gene is left open where the match is weak. Rows may omit the clone size; those that give it use once, few, many or a size class.

clone size	D gene	V gene	CDR3 length	J gene	CDR3 protein	CDR3 DNA
-	TRBD2	TRBV6-5	16	TRBJ2-1	CASSSEIAGDYNEQFF	TGTGCCAGCAGTTCCGAAATAGCGGGAGATTACAATGAGCAGTTCTTC
-	-	TRBV19	15	TRBJ2-1	CASSIGGSAYNEQFF	TGTGCCAGTAGTATCGGGGGCTCCGCCTACAATGAGCAGTTCTTC
once	-	TRBV7-9	16	TRBJ2-3	CASSLEGGGTTDTQYF	TGTGCCAGCAGCTTAGAAGGGGGAGGGACCACAGATACGCAGTATTTT
-	-	TRBV5-8	16	TRBJ2-3	CASSPPPGLSTDTQYF	TGTGCCAGCAGCCCCCCCCCGGGCCTGAGCACAGATACGCAGTATTTT
-	-	TRBV4-1	17	TRBJ2-5	CASSQDRAGGEKETQYF	TGCGCCAGCAGCCAGGACCGGGCAGGGGGGGAAAAAGAGACCCAGTACTTC
-	TRBD2	TRBV19	14	TRBJ2-3	CASSYSGSTDTQYF	TGTGCCAGTAGTTATAGCGGGAGCACAGATACGCAGTATTTT
-	TRBD2	TRBV19	14	TRBJ2-7	CASSTGTSSYEQYF	TGTGCCAGTAGTACAGGGACTAGCTCCTACGAGCAGTACTTC
-	-	TRBV10-3	16	TRBJ2-2	CAISEFGWTETGELFF	TGTGCCATCAGTGAATTTGGGTGGACAGAAACCGGGGAGCTGTTTTTT
-	-	TRBV6-5	14	TRBJ2-1	CASSYSTDANEQFF	TGTGCCAGCAGTTACAGCACTGACGCTAATGAGCAGTTCTTC
-	-	TRBV19	15	TRBJ1-3	CASSMPGDRRNTIYF	TGTGCCAGTAGTATGCCCGGAGACCGAAGAAACACCATATATTTT
-	-	TRBV7-9	15	TRBJ2-3	CASSTPRQSTDTQYF	TGTGCCAGCAGCACCCCGAGACAGAGCACAGATACGCAGTATTTT
-	-	TRBV29-1	11	TRBJ1-2	CSVEDPGGYTF	TGCAGCGTTGAAGACCCGGGTGGCTACACCTTC
-	-	TRBV6-5	14	TRBJ2-3	CASSPGSRTDTQYF	TGTGCCAGCAGTCCTGGGTCGCGCACAGATACGCAGTATTTT
-	-	TRBV7-9	14	TRBJ2-1	CASSLVQGSNEQFF	TGTGCCAGCAGCTTAGTACAGGGCAGCAATGAGCAGTTCTTC
-	-	TRBV29-1	15	TRBJ2-1	CSVEDLDIPYNEQFF	TGCAGCGTTGAAGATCTGGACATCCCCTACAATGAGCAGTTCTTC
-	TRBD2	TRBV27	17	TRBJ2-2	CASTMSLAGAGPGELFF	TGTGCCAGCACCATGTCTCTAGCGGGAGCAGGACCCGGGGAGCTGTTTTTT
-	-	TRBV19	13	TRBJ1-4	CASSNGPDEKLFF	TGTGCCAGTAGTAACGGTCCGGATGAAAAACTGTTTTTT
-	-	TRBV27	14	TRBJ2-7	CASSPGSTFYEQYF	TGTGCCAGCAGCCCGGGAAGTACGTTCTACGAGCAGTACTTC
-	TRBD2	TRBV11-2	17	TRBJ2-7	CASSSAGTSGPLYEQYF	TGTGCCAGCAGCTCCGCCGGGACTAGCGGGCCTCTCTACGAGCAGTACTTC
many	-	TRBV29-1	11	TRBJ2-7	CSVVRSDEQYF	TGCAGCGTTGTAAGGTCGGACGAGCAGTACTTC
-	TRBD2	TRBV7-3	15	TRBJ2-1	CASASSGTSYNEQFF	TGTGCCAGCGCAAGTAGCGGGACGAGCTACAATGAGCAGTTCTTC
-	TRBD2	TRBV4-1	12	TRBJ2-3	CASSQVGLEQYF	TGCGCCAGCAGCCAAGTCGGACTAGAGCAGTATTTT
-	TRBD1	TRBV7-9	16	TRBJ2-7	CASSRGQEASSYEQYF	TGTGCCAGCAGCCGAGGACAGGAGGCATCCTCCTACGAGCAGTACTTC
-	-	TRBV19	13	TRBJ2-2	CASSIQEGGELFF	TGTGCCAGTAGTATCCAGGAGGGCGGGGAGCTGTTTTTT
few	TRBD1	TRBV7-3	16	TRBJ2-1	CASSLTSGTGGNEQFF	TGTGCCAGCAGCTTAACGTCCGGGACAGGGGGCAATGAGCAGTTCTTC
few	-	TRBV28	11	TRBJ2-7	CASTVGGEQYF	TGTGCCAGCACAGTAGGTGGCGAGCAGTACTTC
-	TRBD1	TRBV11-2	15	TRBJ2-7	CASSLGAGQGYEQYF	TGTGCCAGCAGCTTAGGAGCGGGACAGGGCTACGAGCAGTACTTC
-	-	TRBV13	15	TRBJ1-1	CASSPRGARGTEAFF	TGTGCCAGCAGCCCGCGTGGGGCCCGGGGCACTGAAGCTTTCTTT
-	TRBD1	TRBV4-3	17	TRBJ2-1	CASSQEYDRGNYNEQFF	TGCGCCAGCAGCCAAGAATACGACAGGGGTAACTACAATGAGCAGTTCTTC
-	-	TRBV27	13	TRBJ2-7	CASSLRLTYEQYF	TGTGCCAGCAGTCTTCGGCTAACCTACGAGCAGTACTTC